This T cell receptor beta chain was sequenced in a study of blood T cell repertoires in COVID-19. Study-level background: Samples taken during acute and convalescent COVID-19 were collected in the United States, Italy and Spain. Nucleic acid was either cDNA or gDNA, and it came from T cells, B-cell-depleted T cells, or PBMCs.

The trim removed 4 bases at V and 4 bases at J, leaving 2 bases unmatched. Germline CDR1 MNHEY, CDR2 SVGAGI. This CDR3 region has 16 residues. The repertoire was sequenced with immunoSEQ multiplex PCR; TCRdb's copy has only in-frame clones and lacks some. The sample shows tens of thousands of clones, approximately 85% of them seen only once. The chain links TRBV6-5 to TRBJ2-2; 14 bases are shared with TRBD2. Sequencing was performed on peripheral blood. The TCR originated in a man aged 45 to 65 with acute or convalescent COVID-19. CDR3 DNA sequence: TGTGCCAGCAGTTTCGGACTAGCGGGGGGCACCGGGGAGCTGTTTTTT. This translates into CASSFGLAGGTGELFF.